This TCR beta chain was retrieved from a study of human T cells and chemical hapten exposure. Findings of the study overall: The study found expanded TCRs formed significantly more large CDR3 similarity clusters than controls. The study found that PT1 expanded TCR counts correlated positively with patch test score.

Separate cDNA molecules received unique molecular identifiers, which the library attached to them. TCRdb called the RACE reads again in MiXCR, with one record for every CDR3 protein. The data show some 57,000 distinct CDR3 sequences, around 9.5% seen once. Time point meaning: patch test 2, 6 weeks after DPC sensitization. Stated treatment: therapeutic diphenylcyclopropenone sensitization with weekly scalp DPC. Germline-derived CDR1 and CDR2 are KGHSH and LQKENI. This CDR3 has 14 amino acids. Trimming cost V 3 bases and J 5 bases; bases outside gene matches: 3. A remark on this clonotype: As yet, its antigen is unknown.

The TCR was taken from a woman aged 50 to 65 with alopecia areata. Some clones in this sample may be carry-over from other donors' samples. The sequencing used whole blood, collected in connection with sensitization to the hapten diphenylcyclopropenone (DPC). The chain couples TRBV18 to TRBJ1-1; 10 nucleotides align to TRBD1. The CDR3 sequence: CASSPWTGGTEAFF. The CDR3 DNA follows: TGTGCCAGCTCACCTTGGACAGGGGGAACTGAAGCTTTCTTT.